This entry describes one TCR beta chain. CDR1 and CDR2 from the germline V gene are KGHSH and LQKENI. The length of the CDR3 is 16 residues. The V gene end was trimmed by 2 bases and the J gene end by 2 bases; junction bases not matched to a gene: 9. Clones were read by immunoSEQ multiplex PCR, and TCRdb kept only the in-frame ones, dropping some. The data show more than 40,000 clones, with about nine tenths seen just once and about 8% held by the top ten. This sample stems from a study of OX40 agonist ivuxolimab in advanced cancers. The material sequenced was CD4+ or CD8+ T cells sorted from blood, taken in a trial of the OX40 agonist ivuxolimab. The receptor was isolated from an adult with an advanced solid tumor such as melanoma, head and neck, liver or kidney cancer. The chain uses TRBV18 and TRBJ2-7, with TRBD2 matching 7 bases. CDR3 sequence: CASSPSGGTGAYEQYF. In nucleotides, the CDR3 is TGTGCCAGCTCACCATCGGGGGGAACTGGCGCCTACGAGCAGTACTTC. The whole variable domain, remainder taken from reference TRBV18 and TRBJ2-7, is NAGVMQNPRHLVRRRGQEARLRCSPMKGHSHVYWYRQLPEEGLKFMVYLQKENIIDESGMPKERFSAEFPKEGPSILRIQQVVRGDSAAYFCASSPSGGTGAYEQYFGPGTRLTVT.